The 28 T cell receptor beta chains below were found in one sample sequenced in a study of post-analysis software for immune sequencing data. Findings and caveats of the study: Patients used roughly five TRBV segments, including TRBV5-6, TRBV5-1 and TRBV20-1, more often than controls.

Sequencing libraries made from TCR beta cDNA carried unique molecular identifiers. TCRdb re-analysed the PCR reads in MiXCR, keeping a single row per CDR3 protein. The data contain about 810,000 distinct CDR3 sequences, roughly 50% of them seen just once; the ten biggest clones take up under 6%. What these receptors recognize is not known. Sequenced material: blood. These receptors originate from a girl aged 5-17 years with multiple sclerosis.

The gene calls are TRBV5-6 and TRBJ2-5, with D maybe TRBD1 (6 bases). The V end lost 0 bases, the J end lost 3 bases, and 12 bases lay between the germline ends. The CDR3 is 15 residues long. The V gene's germline CDR1 is SGHDT and CDR2 YYEEEE. The CDR3 loop is CASSLVSRGKETQYF. CDR3 coding DNA: TGTGCCAGCAGCTTGGTGTCGAGGGGGAAAGAGACCCAGTACTTC.

The gene calls are TRBV12-3 or TRBV12-4 and TRBJ2-1; D is ambiguous. This CDR3 is 16 amino acids long. Trimming left V 6 bases short and J 8 bases short, with 23 bases between. CDR3: CASRLVPESWAHEQFF. The CDR3 DNA sequence: TGTGCCAGCAGGCTAGTCCCAGAAAGTTGGGCCCATGAGCAGTTCTTC.

The chain uses TRBV9 and TRBJ1-5; TRBD1 might be the D (6 bases). V was cut by 0 bases and J by 2 bases, with 9 bases left in between. Germline CDR1 is SGDLS and CDR2 is YYNGEE. This CDR3 comprises 15 residues. The CDR3 loop reads CASSVGGGRNQPQHF. In nucleotides, the CDR3 is TGTGCCAGCAGCGTAGGAGGGGGTCGCAATCAGCCCCAGCATTTT.

The table lists this clonotype with a few counts. CDR3 region: CASSSLDRGYGYTF. CDR3 bases: TGTGCCAGCAGCTCCCTGGACAGGGGTTATGGCTACACCTTC. The chain has TRBV5-6 and TRBJ1-2, with 9 positions matching TRBD1. V was pared by 3 bases and J by 5 bases, with 5 bases of the junction left unmatched. Germline CDR1 SGHDT, CDR2 YYEEEE. CDR3 length equals 14 residues.

This rearrangement joins TRBV3-1 to TRBJ2-5; D is tentatively TRBD1 or TRBD2 (5 bases each). In germline, CDR1 is LGHDT, CDR2 YNNKEL (reference sequence). This CDR3 contains 16 residues. V lost 4 bases, J lost 2 bases, and 17 bases lay in between. DNA for the CDR3: TGTGCCAGCAGCCCTCTAAGGGGAGTAACGCAAGAGACCCAGTACTTC. Translation gives CASSPLRGVTQETQYF.

V gene TRBV7-3 combines with J gene TRBJ2-3, with D possibly matching TRBD1 (6 bases). The CDR3 sequence is 18 residues long. Trimming took 0 bases from V and 3 from J, leaving 19 bases between them. The V gene's germline CDR1 is SGHTA and CDR2 FQGTGA. The CDR3 sequence: CASSLTWLGASRTDTQYF. CDR3 nucleotides: TGTGCCAGCAGCTTAACGTGGCTGGGGGCCAGTAGAACAGATACGCAGTATTTT.

The DNA of the CDR3 is TGTGCCAGCAGTTCGAACGTGATCTCCTACAATGAGCAGTTCTTC. Its protein is CASSSNVISYNEQFF. V is TRBV6-6 and J is TRBJ2-1, with no clear D. CDR3 size: 15 residues. Trimming stripped 4 bases from V and 0 bases from J, with 10 bases between. The V gene's germline CDR1 is MNHNY and CDR2 SVGAGI (reference sequence).

The V gene is TRBV7-6, the J gene TRBJ1-2; D is unresolved. Per the germline V gene, CDR1 is SGHVS and CDR2 is FNYEAQ. V was shortened by 5 bases and J by 7 bases, with 14 bases between the two germline ends. The CDR3 runs to 13 residues. The CDR3 sequence is CASSPQGYGGYTF. As DNA, the CDR3 is TGTGCCAGCAGCCCACAAGGGTACGGTGGCTACACCTTC.

The V and J genes are TRBV5-1 and TRBJ1-1; TRBD1 is a possible D gene (6 bases). The CDR3 sequence is 14 residues long. Per germline, CDR1 SGHRS and CDR2 YFSETQ. Trimming took 5 bases from V and 5 from J, leaving 16 bases between them. CDR3 residues: CASRAGDKGTEAFF. Here the CDR3 DNA reads TGCGCCAGCAGAGCTGGGGACAAAGGGACTGAAGCTTTCTTT.

There are a few counts of this clonotype. V and J are TRBV20-1 and TRBJ2-7; TRBD2 matches 9 bases. Germline CDR1 is DFQATT and CDR2 is SNEGSKA (reference sequence). J lost 2 bases, V lost 4 bases, and 6 bases had no gene match. CDR3 length: 14 amino acids. The CDR3 loop reads CSAKGLAKPYEQYF. The CDR3 DNA is TGCAGTGCTAAGGGACTAGCTAAACCCTACGAGCAGTACTTC.

The gene calls are TRBV2 and TRBJ2-7; maybe TRBD2 (5 bases). The V end lost 1 base, the J end lost 4 bases, and 11 bases lay between the germline ends. CDR1 is SNHLY, CDR2 FYNNEI, per germline. The CDR3 spans 14 residues. CDR3 sequence (DNA): TGTGCCAGCAGTGAAGGGAGTAGCGCGTACGAGCAGTACTTC. Translated, it gives CASSEGSSAYEQYF. Supplemented by reference TRBV2 and TRBJ2-7, the full variable domain reads EPEVTQTPSHQVTQMGQEVILRCVPISNHLYFYWYRQILGQKVEFLVSFYNNEISEKSEIFDDQFSVERPDGSNFTLKIRSTKLEDSAMYFCASSEGSSAYEQYFGPGTRLTVT.

This chain joins TRBV7-3 and TRBJ2-1; 11 bases match TRBD1. The CDR3 has 16 amino acids. V gave up 0 bases and J gave up 5 bases; unmatched junction bases: 3. Germline-derived CDR1 and CDR2 are SGHTA and FQGTGA. CDR3 residues: CASSLTGDRGDNEQFF. CDR3 bases: TGTGCCAGCAGCTTAACGGGGGACAGGGGGGACAATGAGCAGTTCTTC. The whole variable domain, remainder taken from reference TRBV7-3 and TRBJ2-1, is GAGVSQTPSNKVTEKGKYVELRCDPISGHTALYWYRQSLGQGPEFLIYFQGTGAADDSGLPNDRFFAVRPEGSVSTLKIQRTERGDSAVYLCASSLTGDRGDNEQFFGPGTRLTVL.

This chain uses TRBV7-8 with TRBJ2-1; TRBD1 agrees at 7 bases. The J call is uncertain, as TRBJ2-7 better fits the DNA end. This CDR3 contains 13 residues. Germline CDR1 is SGHVS and CDR2 is FQNEAQ. In nucleotides, the CDR3 is TGTGCCAGCAGCTCCTACAGGGGCAATGAGCAGTACTTC. It codes for CASSSYRGNEQYF.

This clonotype has more than one count but fewer than ten. CDR3 DNA: TGCGCCAGCAGCTTGGCCAAGGGGACTAACCTTACTTTGTACCAAGAGACCCAGTACTTC. This translates into CASSLAKGTNLTLYQETQYF. The chain uses TRBV5-1 and TRBJ2-5; TRBD2 agrees at 7 bases. V gave up 0 bases and J gave up 0 bases; unmatched junction bases: 17. The V gene's germline CDR1 is SGHRS and CDR2 YFSETQ. This CDR3 is 20 amino acids long. Supplemented by reference TRBV5-1 and TRBJ2-5, the full variable domain reads KAGVTQTPRYLIKTRGQQVTLSCSPISGHRSVSWYQQTPGQGLQFLFEYFSETQRNKGNFPGRFSGRQFSNSRSEMNVSTLELGDSALYLCASSLAKGTNLTLYQETQYFGPGTRLLVL.

The chain carries TRBV20-1 and TRBJ2-5; 8 bases line up with TRBD2. V shed 1 base, J shed 8 bases, and the junction held 6 bases outside the gene matches. The V gene's germline CDR1 is DFQATT and CDR2 SNEGSKA (reference sequence). CDR3 length equals 13 residues. CDR3: CSARAPGLDTQYF. The CDR3, as DNA: TGCAGTGCTAGAGCCCCGGGACTAGATACCCAGTACTTC.

This clonotype was seen more than once but under ten times. V is TRBV27 and J is TRBJ2-3, with 9 bases matching TRBD1. CDR1 is MNHEY, CDR2 SMNVEV, per germline (reference sequence). The CDR3 is 16 residues long. J was trimmed by 3 bases and V by 4 bases; bases with no gene match: 8. DNA of the CDR3: TGTGCCAGCAGTTCGGCCGGGACAGGGTTGACAGATACGCAGTATTTT. This encodes CASSSAGTGLTDTQYF.

The chain employs TRBV20-1 and TRBJ2-7; D is unresolved. This CDR3 comprises 14 residues. CDR1 and CDR2 from the germline V gene are DFQATT and SNEGSKA (reference sequence). V gave up 5 bases and J gave up 3 bases, with 17 bases separating them. The CDR3, as DNA: TGCAGTGCTTTGGACCAGAGAGGAATCTACGAGCAGTACTTC. Protein: CSALDQRGIYEQYF.

This clonotype appeared a few times. This sequence joins TRBV3-1 and TRBJ2-3; D is unresolved. Germline V gene sequence: CDR1 LGHDT, CDR2 YNNKEL (reference sequence). The CDR3 spans 15 residues. V was cut by 0 bases and J by 4 bases, with 11 bases left in between. The CDR3 nucleotides are TGTGCCAGCAGCCAAGATCCCGGGTCCTCAGATACGCAGTATTTT. It codes for CASSQDPGSSDTQYF.

The chain combines TRBV14 with TRBJ2-7; TRBD2 matches 10 bases. The CDR3 length is 16 residues. V shed 0 bases and J 5 bases; nucleotides not matched to a gene: 7. Germline CDR1 is SGHDN and CDR2 is FVKESK. This CDR3 reads CASSQERPSGGNEQYF. The CDR3 DNA reads TGTGCCAGCAGCCAAGAGAGGCCTAGCGGGGGTAACGAGCAGTACTTC.

The chain combines TRBV7-2 with TRBJ2-1; 9 bases are a match to TRBD2. CDR1 and CDR2 (germline): SGHTA, FQGNSA. J lost 1 base, V lost 4 bases, and 11 bases had no gene match. The CDR3 has 18 amino acids. Here the CDR3 DNA reads TGTGCCAGCAGCTCCCCGGAGGCGGGGGGGTATTCCTACAATGAGCAGTTCTTC. Translating gives CASSSPEAGGYSYNEQFF. Drawing the rest from reference TRBV7-2 and TRBJ2-1, the complete variable domain is GAGVSQSPSNKVTEKGKDVELRCDPISGHTALYWYRQSLGQGLEFLIYFQGNSAPDKSGLPSDRFSAERTGGSVSTLTIQRTQQEDSAVYLCASSSPEAGGYSYNEQFFGPGTRLTVL.

This clonotype occurred a few times. The chain is built from TRBV5-1 and TRBJ2-4; 8 bases line up with TRBD1. Per the germline V gene, CDR1 is SGHRS and CDR2 is YFSETQ. Germline trimming cut 7 bases from V and 0 bases from J; bases unmatched to any gene: 18. There are 19 residues in the CDR3. The CDR3: CASCPRGPGLGGAKNIQYF. For the CDR3, the DNA is TGCGCCAGCTGCCCCAGGGGGCCCGGTCTTGGAGGAGCCAAAAACATTCAGTACTTC.

This clonotype was counted a few times. As DNA, the CDR3 is TGCGCCAGCAGCTTCGGGACAGCTACGACCGAGCAGTACTTC. Amino acids: CASSFGTATTEQYF. V is TRBV5-1 and J is TRBJ2-7; the match to TRBD1 covers 7 bases. Germline CDR1 SGHRS, CDR2 YFSETQ. There are 14 residues in the CDR3. Trimming cost V 2 bases and J 6 bases; bases outside gene matches: 8.

In this sample, this clonotype turned up once. The chain employs TRBV6-5 and TRBJ2-2; D may be TRBD1 (6 bases). This CDR3 region has 18 residues. Trimming took off 4 bases at V and 5 bases at J, with 23 bases between the two ends. CDR1 and CDR2 from the germline V gene are MNHEY and SVGAGI. The CDR3 DNA reads TGTGCCAGCAGTTTACTCGCCTTTAACAGGGCTCGGACCGGGGAGCTGTTTTTT. It specifies CASSLLAFNRARTGELFF.

The chain uses TRBV11-2 and TRBJ2-6; the match to TRBD1 covers 9 bases. Germline V lookup: CDR1 SGHAT, CDR2 FQNNGV. The CDR3 has 19 amino acids. V was clipped by 2 bases and J by 0 bases; unmatched bases: 8. CDR3 sequence: CASSLRGQGGFSGANVLTF. The CDR3 DNA follows: TGTGCCAGCAGCTTACGGGGACAGGGAGGCTTCTCTGGGGCCAACGTCCTGACTTTC.

As regards this clonotype: The junction and the germline gene differ at one end; a read error may be behind it. The gene calls are TRBV20-1 and TRBJ2-3; 8 bases are a match to TRBD2. The CDR3 length is 20 residues. Looked up from germline, CDR1 is DFQATT and CDR2 is SNEGSKA (reference sequence). The CDR3 sequence: CSARDGPAGVTSPHTDMQYF. For the CDR3, the DNA is TGCAGTGCTAGAGATGGGCCAGCGGGAGTGACCTCCCCCCACACAGATATGCAGTATTTT.

The V and J genes are TRBV28 and TRBJ2-1; 7 nucleotides align to TRBD1. This CDR3 comprises 16 residues. The J segment lost 7 bases and the V segment lost 5 bases, leaving 14 bases of the junction unmatched. The germline V gene encodes CDR1 MDHEN and CDR2 SYDVKM. The CDR3 DNA sequence: TGTGCCAGCAGTGTATTACCGGGACAGCTACGAAATGAGCAGTTCTTC. Its protein product is CASSVLPGQLRNEQFF.

CDR3 region: CASSKGQRYSYEQYF. The CDR3 DNA is TGTGCCAGCAGTAAGGGACAGAGATACTCCTACGAGCAGTACTTC. The V and J genes are TRBV6-5 and TRBJ2-7; TRBD1 matches at 7 bases. The CDR3 loop spans 15 amino acids. Per the germline V gene, CDR1 is MNHEY and CDR2 is SVGAGI. Trimming took 5 bases from V and 0 from J; bases not matched to a gene: 7.

The J gene is TRBJ1-1, the V gene TRBV20-1; D gene ambiguous. The CDR3 extends over 14 amino acids. V lost 1 base and J 5 bases, leaving 14 bases between the germline ends. Germline CDR1 DFQATT, CDR2 SNEGSKA (reference sequence). The CDR3 DNA follows: TGCAGTGCTAGAGGACTAAGAAAGGCAACTGAAGCTTTCTTT. It is translated as CSARGLRKATEAFF.